This record concerns one TCR beta chain sequence. Original processing methods: It was from reference gene primer amplification that nucleated cell counts were estimated. TCRdb's table, derived via immunoSEQ multiplex PCR, lists solely in-frame clones and lacks some. V, J and clone size were drawn from that table, and D and trimming were deduced from the DNA. The sample contains some 100,000 clones, around 88% of which appear only once. This entry belongs to a study of blood T cell repertoires in COVID-19. There are 18 residues in the CDR3. Germline V lookup: CDR1 MDHEN, CDR2 SYDVKM. V was clipped by 4 bases and J by 4 bases, with 22 bases between them.

The rearrangement links TRBV28 to TRBJ2-2; tentatively, D is TRBD2 (6 bases). The sample taken for sequencing was peripheral blood. The TCR sequence derives from a human donor with acute or convalescent COVID-19. The donor label of this sample is uncertain. The CDR3 region is CASSSIGAGTGGTGELFF. The CDR3 bases are TGTGCCAGCAGTTCAATTGGGGCCGGGACTGGCGGCACCGGGGAGCTGTTTTTT.